This TCR beta chain was captured by sequencing in a study of patients and donors after allogeneic stem cell transplantation. TCRdb redid the calling of the RT-PCR reads with MiXCR, one entry per CDR3 protein. Altogether some 150,000 distinct CDR3 sequences are present, approximately 37% being singletons, with the ten largest covering 40% to 55%. The germline V and J ends were trimmed by 3 bases and 12 bases, with 11 bases remaining between them. This CDR3 is 11 amino acids long. The chain is built from TRBV12-3 or TRBV12-4 and TRBJ1-2; weak D call: TRBD1 (5 bases). Sequencing used blood, either unsorted or a sorted T cell fraction (not recorded which). This TCR derives from a human donor who was either an allogeneic HSCT recipient or a stem cell or donor lymphocyte infusion donor (not recorded which). It is not recorded whose cells these are; they may come from a transplant donor. The CDR3 is CASSFGGVNTF. The CDR3 coding sequence is TGTGCCAGCAGTTTCGGGGGAGTTAACACCTTC.